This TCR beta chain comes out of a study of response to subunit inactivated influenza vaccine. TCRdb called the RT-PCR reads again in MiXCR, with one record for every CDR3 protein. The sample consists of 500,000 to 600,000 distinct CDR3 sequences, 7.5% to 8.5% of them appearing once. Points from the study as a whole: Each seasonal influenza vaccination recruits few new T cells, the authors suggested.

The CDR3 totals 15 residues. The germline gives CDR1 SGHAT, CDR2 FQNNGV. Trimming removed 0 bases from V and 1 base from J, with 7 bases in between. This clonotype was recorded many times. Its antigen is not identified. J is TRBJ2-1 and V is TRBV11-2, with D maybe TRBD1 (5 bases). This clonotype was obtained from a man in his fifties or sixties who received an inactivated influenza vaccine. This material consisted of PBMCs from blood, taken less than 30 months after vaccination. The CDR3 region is CASSLDKGSYNEQFF. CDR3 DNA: TGTGCCAGCAGCTTAGATAAGGGGTCCTACAATGAGCAGTTCTTC.